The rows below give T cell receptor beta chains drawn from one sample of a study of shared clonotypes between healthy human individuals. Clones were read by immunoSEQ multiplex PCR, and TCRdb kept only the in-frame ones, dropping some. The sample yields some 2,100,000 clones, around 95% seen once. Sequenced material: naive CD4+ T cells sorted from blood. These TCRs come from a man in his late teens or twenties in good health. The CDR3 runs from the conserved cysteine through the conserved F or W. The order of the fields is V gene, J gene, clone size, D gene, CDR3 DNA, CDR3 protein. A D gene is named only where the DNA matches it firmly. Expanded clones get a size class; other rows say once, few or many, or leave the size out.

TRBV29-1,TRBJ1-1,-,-,TGCAGCGCACCAAGGAGCCTAGGGACTGAAGCTTTCTTT,CSAPRSLGTEAFF
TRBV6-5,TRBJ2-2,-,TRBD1,TGTGCCAGCAGCCTGGACAGGGGGGGCACCGGGGAGCTGTTTTTT,CASSLDRGGTGELFF
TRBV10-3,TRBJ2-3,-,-,TGTGCCATCAGTCAATCAGATACGCAGTATTTT,CAISQSDTQYF
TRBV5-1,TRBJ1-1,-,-,TGCGCCAGCAGCTTGGTAGGTCCAGGTCTGAACACTGAAGCTTTCTTT,CASSLVGPGLNTEAFF
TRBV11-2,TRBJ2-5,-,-,TGTGCCAGCAGCTTAGATAGAGAGACCCAGTACTTC,CASSLDRETQYF
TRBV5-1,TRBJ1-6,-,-,TGCGCCAGCAGGACGGACGGAGGTTCTTTTTCACCCCTCCACTTT,CASRTDGGSFSPLHF
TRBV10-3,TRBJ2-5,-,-,TGTGCCATCAGTGAGTTGGCCGGGATTGGGGAGACCCAGTACTTC,CAISELAGIGETQYF
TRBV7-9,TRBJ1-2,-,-,TGTGCCAGCAGCTTAGGATCAGGGGCGGGGATCGATCTCGGTGGCTACACCTTC,CASSLGSGAGIDLGGYTF
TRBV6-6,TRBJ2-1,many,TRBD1,TGTGCCAGCAGTTACGGACATTCAGGGGGCAATGAGCAGTTCTTC,CASSYGHSGGNEQFF
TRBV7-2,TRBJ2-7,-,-,TGTGCCAGCAGCTTACTGCACCGTCGCGAGCAGTACTTC,CASSLLHRREQYF